The present T cell receptor beta chain was sequenced within a study of immune evolution from preneoplasia to lung adenocarcinoma. Study information: HLA loss of heterozygosity: 5.5% to 8.5% AIS, roughly 15% MIA, about 31% ADC, none AAH. Points from the study as a whole: Normal lung had the highest top T cell clone frequencies.

H&E slides confirmed each diagnosis, reviewed by two pathologists independently. Macro-dissection enriched premalignant or tumor cells before nucleic acid extraction. Trimming pared 1 base from V and 2 bases from J, leaving 12 bases between. The CDR3 loop spans 16 amino acids. CDR1 and CDR2 from the germline V gene are MDHEN and SYDVKM. The method was immunoSEQ multiplex PCR; TCRdb's version includes in-frame clones alone and lacks a portion of them. The sample consists of about 5,400 clones, around 88% of them appearing once. With regard to this clone: The antigen is unknown.

The sequence was obtained from a person over 45 with lung adenocarcinoma. Specimen: FFPE invasive lung adenocarcinoma tissue. V is TRBV28 and J is TRBJ1-5; D is possibly TRBD1 (5 bases). The CDR3 here is CASSLSQGTGNQPQHF. DNA for the CDR3: TGTGCCAGCAGTTTATCGCAGGGAACAGGCAATCAGCCCCAGCATTTT. Looking up the rest from reference TRBV28 and TRBJ1-5 gives the full variable domain: DVKVTQSSRYLVKRTGEKVFLECVQDMDHENMFWYRQDPGLGLRLIYFSYDVKMKEKGDIPEGYSVSREKKERFSLILESASTNQTSMYLCASSLSQGTGNQPQHFGDGTRLSIL.